Listed here is a single T cell receptor beta chain. No antigen is known for it. Base qualities are missing; no much larger clone stands one base away. The sample comes from a study of cytomegalovirus exposure and HLA in healthy donors (dated by TCRdb to the late 2010s). As for the study more broadly: According to an earlier analysis of 450 to 650 of the donors, about 179 million T cells yielded 90 million to 140 million unique TCR beta sequences and 276 Gb of sequence data. An early release that covered some 640 HLA-typed donors contained approximately 300 gigabases of sequencing data and tens of millions of unique TCR sequences. Of the approximately 400 genotyped donors, 65% to 90% were placed in the genetic ancestry cluster associated with self-reported Caucasian donors. The aim of the study was to test whether cataloging public T cell receptors could identify signatures of past pathogen exposure. The study profiled the T cell repertoires of fewer than 850 subjects by immunosequencing and related them to cytomegalovirus serostatus. Besides the first cohort of about 730 subjects, a separate validation cohort made up of roughly 120 different subjects was used. High-throughput TCR immunosequencing, statistical association of individual TCRs with disease status, and machine learning were combined to predict cytomegalovirus infection status. To study patterns of TCR occurrence, a later analysis re-analyzed previously published TCR beta repertoires from around 670 donors and added high-resolution HLA genotyping. Rather than drawing on any new phenotypic data, the later analysis identified candidate immune exposures from TCR beta sequences and the way those sequences occurred across donors. In an earlier analysis of 500 to 650 of the donors, high-throughput TCR beta sequencing was used to judge whether each TCR beta V gene segment behaved as functional or pseudogenic. Donor age, sex, ethnicity and CMV serostatus were collected together with the repertoire data. A later genetic analysis used genome-wide SNP genotypes for about 55% of the 666 donors, treating that subset as a discovery cohort. All discovery cohort repertoires had been generated using a single sequencing platform. HLA typing covered class I and class II loci at four-digit resolution. Typing coverage differed by locus: A, B, C, DRB1 and DQB1 were typed in about 620-640 donors, DQA1 in approximately 520, DPA1 in roughly 590, and DPB1 in around 440. Several DR-DQ haplotypes were handled as single units for association and clustering because linkage in the cohort was strong. Among 300 to 500 genotyped donors of the cohort, an average of roughly 230,000 unique TCR beta nucleotide sequences was sequenced per donor, of which about 19% were non-productive. Study-wide conclusions, independent of this receptor: CMV serostatus was the only immune exposure information available for the cohort. A further reported finding was that TCR beta sequences accurately predicted the HLA-A and HLA-B alleles for most subjects in the first cohort. In a later analysis, TCR association rates were found to vary across HLA loci, with the most associated TCRs seen for DRB1 alleles and the fewest for HLA-C alleles. Several of the top co-occurrence clusters appeared to be linked to parvovirus B19, influenza, CMV and Epstein-Barr virus, according to a later analysis. An earlier analysis of some 590 of the donors showed that most TCR beta V segments appeared in productive rearrangements either about 90% or about 30% of the time, which broadly matched IMGT annotations. A later analysis found that HLA-associated TCR beta chains were more clonally expanded and had lower generation probabilities than equally common non-associated chains. Strong co-occurrence of HLA alleles, especially DR and DQ, made assigning TCR associations to individual alleles difficult. A later genetic analysis reported fewer N-insertions in productive TCRs among donors in an Asian-associated ancestry cluster than the roughly 700-donor mean. A later analysis found that most CMV-associated TCR beta chains appeared HLA-restricted, with HLA associations seemingly driven largely by CMV exposure. Roughly uniform sequencing depth across donors was assumed in presence/absence analyses, although this assumption may not hold. A cluster of highly shared sequence variants was judged likely to be a technical artifact of the sequencing pipeline. In vitro tests confirmed that a few of the cytomegalovirus-associated TCR beta chains recognize cytomegalovirus antigens. About 17 rarely observed V segments, including chromosome 9 orphons, were excluded from the earlier analysis of several hundred of the donors because counts were too low. Because some donors lacked HLA typing at each locus, the association tests relied only on the typed subset. Across donors, most TCR sequences were observed very rarely, whereas some public TCRs were present in many individuals. The study gave a list of under 200 TCR beta chains associated with cytomegalovirus. An association between a missense DCLRE1C variant and V-gene and J-gene trimming of TCR beta chains was found in a later genetic analysis and replicated in an independent cohort. Some IMGT-functional V segments, including TRBV6-2 and TRBV6-3, could not be told apart with the 87-base-pair reads, so those segments were excluded. It was suggested by the authors that the approach could potentially be generalized to other disease states and immunological phenotypes. Correlated functional status among segregating V segments might reflect linkage disequilibrium, but an unknown experimental factor could not be ruled out. A later analysis associated about 16,000 TCR beta sequences with specific HLA alleles at a false discovery rate of 0.05. The classifier was reported to diagnose cytomegalovirus status with high specificity and sensitivity in both the original cohort and the validation cohort. The cohort was sequenced for TCR beta chains only, and without alpha or paired-chain data the features that could be detected were limited.

Including cysteine and phenylalanine, the CDR3 has 14 amino acids. The CDR3 DNA has 42 bases and is translated from base 1. CDR1 and CDR2 were assigned from the germline V gene as SGHTA and FQGNSA. Deletion took 2 bases off V and 7 bases off J, with a span of 12 bases between the germline ends. The library was built by means of the immunoSEQ multiplex PCR assay. A mixture of 60 forward primers for TCR Vbeta segments and 13 reverse primers for TCR Jbeta segments was used in the multiplex PCR. The CDR3 region of rearranged TCR beta genes was amplified from genomic DNA by a multiplex PCR assay. On the Illumina HiSeq System, the amplified TCR beta libraries were sequenced as 87-base-pair reads. For the original study's pipeline: In a later analysis, roughly 80 million unique TCR beta chains were counted across the 500 to 700 repertoires, and roughly 10 million of these chains were shared by at least two donors. Raw reads were error-corrected and collapsed into unique sequences with a nearest-neighbor algorithm that merged closely related sequences to remove PCR and sequencing errors. Alignment of CDR3 sequences to IMGT reference sequences was used to assign V, D and J gene segments. Each retained sequence needed at least a six-nucleotide match to both a V gene segment and a J gene segment. Rearrangements were classified as productive when the CDR3 lacked stop codons and remained in frame with V and J, and all other rearrangements were classified as non-productive. Following IMGT convention, CDR3 was defined as the stretch from the second conserved V-encoded cysteine up to the conserved J-encoded phenylalanine. The earlier analysis of about 570 of the donors excluded any sequence lacking an unambiguous match to a single V gene segment. An earlier analysis of 587 of the donors classified V segments as functional when productive rearrangements were above 56.7% and as segregating when the standard deviation between donors was above 5%. A statistical classification framework was built for diagnosing cytomegalovirus status from the catalog of TCR beta chain sequences. A later analysis assigned V and J genes by comparing TCR nucleotide sequences with IMGT/GENE-DB human TR gene sequences. Using the TCRdist pipeline, a later analysis assigned CDR3 sequences along with most-parsimonious VDJ recombination scenarios. In a later analysis, each TCR beta chain was defined by its CDR3 amino acid sequence together with its V-gene family, and reads without a unique V-gene family were excluded. In a later analysis, around 600 highly shared, low-generation-probability nucleotide sequences were removed to address suspected cross-contamination and a sequencing artifact. In a later analysis, a clonal expansion index for each public chain was calculated from normalized within-repertoire ranks of inferred template counts. In a later analysis, generation probabilities were computed with a VDJ recombination model fitted to out-of-frame rearrangements, and the resulting probabilities were checked against IGoR. In a later analysis, hypergeometric tests were used to score TCR-TCR, TCR-HLA and TCR-CMV co-occurrence, with a repertoire-size bias correction applied to TCR pairs. False discovery rates were estimated in a later analysis by permuting HLA or CMV assignments 20 times. In a later analysis, co-occurring TCRs were grouped using DBSCAN, and TCRdist sequence similarity was added for clustering within HLA-allele-positive subsets. Co-occurrence clustering excluded repertoires with fewer than 30,000 or more than 120,000 public chains, plus five with anomalous nucleotide sharing. TCRdb holds this immuneACCESS table with in-frame rearrangements only. Some clones are missing; in checked studies, unresolved V genes explain under half, and the rest has no known cause. The V and J calls and clone size were taken over from that table, and D and trimming were inferred from the DNA. The sample table lists approximately 170,000 clones, about 80% of them with a count of one. In total, the top ten clones hold roughly 1.5% of the sample.

The cohort comprised some 700 healthy bone marrow donors. At the time of sampling, every cohort member was nominally healthy, though immune exposures that went unrecorded were likely present. The donor was CMV seronegative and was included in the group of hundreds of seronegative cohort members. Each donor provided a peripheral blood sample, and peripheral blood mononuclear cells were used for TCR beta sequencing. Genomic DNA was extracted from the blood cell samples with the Qiagen DNeasy Blood Extraction Kit. Material: PBMCs. The sequence came from a middle-aged man in good health and CMV-seronegative. The chain is encoded by TRBV7-2 joined to TRBJ2-1; the D segment could be TRBD2, given 6 matching bases. The CDR3 protein is CASSLYLAMNEQFF. Here is the DNA: TGTGCCAGCAGCTTATATCTAGCGATGAATGAGCAGTTCTTC.